The source of this T cell receptor (beta chain) is a study of OX40 agonist ivuxolimab in advanced cancers. The CDR3 runs 12 residues. Trimming stripped 0 bases from V and 9 bases from J, with 6 bases between. Germline assignment: CDR1 SGDLS and CDR2 YYNGEE. Repertoires were generated with immunoSEQ multiplex PCR, while TCRdb's copy carries only in-frame clones and drops some. This table holds around 77,000 clones, 90% to 95% found once. Study-wide results and limits: By week 6 at 0.1 to 3.0 mg/kg, blood CD4+ and CD8+ T cells had expanded clonally. Fewer expanded clones were found on average in CD4+ than in CD8+ T cells.

With regard to this clone: Its antigen remains unidentified.

This chain joins TRBV9 and TRBJ2-2; D is undetermined. The clonotype was recovered from an adult with an advanced solid tumor such as melanoma, head and neck, liver or kidney cancer. The sample was CD4+ or CD8+ T cells sorted from blood, taken in a trial of the OX40 agonist ivuxolimab. The CDR3: CASSVEGWELFF. The CDR3 nucleotides are TGTGCCAGCAGCGTAGAGGGTTGGGAGCTGTTTTTT.